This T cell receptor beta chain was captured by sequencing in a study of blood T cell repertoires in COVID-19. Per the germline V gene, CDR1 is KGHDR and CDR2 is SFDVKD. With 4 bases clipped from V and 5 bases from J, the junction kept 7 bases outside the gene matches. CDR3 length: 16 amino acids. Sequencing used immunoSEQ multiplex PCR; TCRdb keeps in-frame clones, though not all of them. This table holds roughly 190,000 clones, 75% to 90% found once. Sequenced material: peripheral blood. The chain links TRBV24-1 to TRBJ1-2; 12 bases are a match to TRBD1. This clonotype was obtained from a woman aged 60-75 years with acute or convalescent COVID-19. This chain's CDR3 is CATSEQGTGGSYGYTF. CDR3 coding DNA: TGTGCCACCAGTGAGCAAGGGACAGGGGGCAGTTATGGCTACACCTTC.